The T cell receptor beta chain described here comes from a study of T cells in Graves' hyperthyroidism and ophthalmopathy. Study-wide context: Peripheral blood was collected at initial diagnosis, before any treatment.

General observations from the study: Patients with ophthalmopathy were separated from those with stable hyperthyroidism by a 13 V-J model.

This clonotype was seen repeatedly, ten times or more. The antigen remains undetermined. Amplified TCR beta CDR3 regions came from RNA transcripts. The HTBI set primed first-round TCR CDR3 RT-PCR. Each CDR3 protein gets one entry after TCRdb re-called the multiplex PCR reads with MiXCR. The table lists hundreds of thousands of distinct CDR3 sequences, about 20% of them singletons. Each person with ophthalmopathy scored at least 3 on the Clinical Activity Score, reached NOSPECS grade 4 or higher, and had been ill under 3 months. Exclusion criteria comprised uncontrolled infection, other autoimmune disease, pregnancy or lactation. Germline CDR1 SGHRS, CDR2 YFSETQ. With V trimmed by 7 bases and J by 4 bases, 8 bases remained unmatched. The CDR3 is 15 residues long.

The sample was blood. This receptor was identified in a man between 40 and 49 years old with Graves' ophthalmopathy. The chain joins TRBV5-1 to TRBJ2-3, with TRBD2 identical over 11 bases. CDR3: CASSRLAGGSDTQYF. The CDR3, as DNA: TGCGCCAGCTCTCGCCTAGCGGGAGGATCAGATACGCAGTATTTT.